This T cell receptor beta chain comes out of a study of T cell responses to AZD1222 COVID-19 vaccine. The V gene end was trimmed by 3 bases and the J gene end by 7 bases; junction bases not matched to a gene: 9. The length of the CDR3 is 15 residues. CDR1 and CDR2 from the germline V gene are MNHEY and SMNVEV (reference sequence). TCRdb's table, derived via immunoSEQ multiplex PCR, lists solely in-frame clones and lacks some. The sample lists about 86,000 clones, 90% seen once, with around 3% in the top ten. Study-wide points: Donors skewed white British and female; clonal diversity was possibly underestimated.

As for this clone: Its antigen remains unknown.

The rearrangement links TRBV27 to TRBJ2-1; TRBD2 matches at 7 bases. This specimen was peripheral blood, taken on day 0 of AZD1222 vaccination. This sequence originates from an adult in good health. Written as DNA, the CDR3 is TGTGCCAGCAGTTTGGGGACTACTCTCGATAATGAGCAGTTCTTC. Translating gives CASSLGTTLDNEQFF.